This is a list of T cell receptor beta chains from one sample in a study of blood T cell repertoires in COVID-19. Sequencing used immunoSEQ multiplex PCR; TCRdb keeps in-frame clones, though not all of them. The table includes some 390,000 clones, 70% to 90% detected once. Material: peripheral blood. The receptor source for this set is a woman in her 40s with COVID-19, enrolled during active disease. Both conserved end residues are part of each CDR3. Each record gives: CDR3 protein, CDR3 DNA, D gene, clone size, V gene, J gene. A D gene is named only where the DNA matches it firmly. The size of a clone is reported for some rows only, either as once, few or many, or as a class for expanded clones.

CASRDRGSGYTF,TGTGCCAGCAGGGACAGGGGGTCTGGCTACACCTTC,TRBD1,NA,TRBV25-1,TRBJ1-2
CASSSLIPRGHGGGELFF,TGTGCCAGCAGTTCCCTAATACCCAGGGGGCATGGTGGCGGGGAGCTGTTTTTT,TRBD1,NA,TRBV6-2/TRBV6-3,TRBJ2-2
CASSPIGGETQYF,TGTGCCAGCAGCCCAATAGGGGGAGAGACCCAGTACTTC,NA,NA,TRBV3-1/TRBV3-2,TRBJ2-5
CASSLRQPYGYTF,TGTGCCAGCAGTCTTCGACAACCATATGGCTACACCTTC,NA,NA,TRBV6-2/TRBV6-3,TRBJ1-2
CASSVKGVGTGELFF,TGTGCCAGCAGCGTAAAGGGGGTCGGCACCGGGGAGCTGTTTTTT,NA,once,TRBV9,TRBJ2-2
CASTAGGPTNQPQHF,TGTGCCAGTACTGCGGGGGGTCCTACTAATCAGCCCCAGCATTTT,NA,few,TRBV19,TRBJ1-5
CASKGGDYGYTF,TGTGCCAGTAAGGGGGGGGACTATGGCTACACCTTC,NA,NA,TRBV19,TRBJ1-2
CASYTPGRRTGAYEQYF,TGTGCCAGCTATACCCCAGGAAGGAGGACAGGTGCCTACGAGCAGTACTTC,TRBD1,NA,TRBV28,TRBJ2-7
CASSIPTGRRANEKLFF,TGTGCCAGTAGTATACCGACAGGGAGACGCGCTAATGAAAAACTGTTTTTT,TRBD1,NA,TRBV19,TRBJ1-4
CASSAGFSHQPQHF,TGTGCCAGCAGCGCAGGGTTTTCTCATCAGCCCCAGCATTTT,NA,NA,TRBV6-2/TRBV6-3,TRBJ1-5
CASSLSATRVAEQYF,TGTGCCAGCAGTTTATCGGCAACTAGGGTCGCCGAGCAGTACTTC,NA,NA,TRBV28,TRBJ2-7
CAWSGQVGYGYTF,TGTGCCTGGAGTGGGCAGGTTGGGTATGGCTACACCTTC,NA,NA,TRBV30,TRBJ1-2
CASSIEQGRSDTEAFF,TGTGCCAGTAGTATAGAGCAGGGGAGATCCGACACTGAAGCTTTCTTT,NA,NA,TRBV19,TRBJ1-1
CASSSVLLRGHEQFF,TGTGCCAGCAGCTCAGTACTGCTTAGGGGCCATGAGCAGTTCTTC,NA,NA,TRBV11-2,TRBJ2-1
CASSPRTGSGTEAFF,TGTGCCAGCAGCCCGCGGACAGGGTCAGGAACTGAAGCTTTCTTT,TRBD1,NA,TRBV7-3,TRBJ1-1